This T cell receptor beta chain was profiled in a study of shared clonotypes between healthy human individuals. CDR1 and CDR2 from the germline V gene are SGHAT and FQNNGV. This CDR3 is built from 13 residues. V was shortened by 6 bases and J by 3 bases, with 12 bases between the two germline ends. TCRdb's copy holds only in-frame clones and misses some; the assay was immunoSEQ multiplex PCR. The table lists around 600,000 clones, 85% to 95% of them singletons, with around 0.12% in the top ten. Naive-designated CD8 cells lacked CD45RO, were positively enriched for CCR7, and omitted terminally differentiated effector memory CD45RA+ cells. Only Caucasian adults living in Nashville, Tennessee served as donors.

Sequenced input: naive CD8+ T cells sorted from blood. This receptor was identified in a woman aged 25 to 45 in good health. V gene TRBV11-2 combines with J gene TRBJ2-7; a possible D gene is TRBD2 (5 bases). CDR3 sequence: CASRRRAGYEQYF. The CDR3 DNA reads TGTGCCAGCAGGCGAAGGGCGGGCTACGAGCAGTACTTC. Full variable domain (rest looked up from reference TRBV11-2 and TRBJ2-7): EAGVAQSPRYKIIEKRQSVAFWCNPISGHATLYWYQQILGQGPKLLIQFQNNGVVDDSQLPKDRFSAERLKGVDSTLKIQPAKLEDSAVYLCASRRRAGYEQYFGPGTRLTVT.